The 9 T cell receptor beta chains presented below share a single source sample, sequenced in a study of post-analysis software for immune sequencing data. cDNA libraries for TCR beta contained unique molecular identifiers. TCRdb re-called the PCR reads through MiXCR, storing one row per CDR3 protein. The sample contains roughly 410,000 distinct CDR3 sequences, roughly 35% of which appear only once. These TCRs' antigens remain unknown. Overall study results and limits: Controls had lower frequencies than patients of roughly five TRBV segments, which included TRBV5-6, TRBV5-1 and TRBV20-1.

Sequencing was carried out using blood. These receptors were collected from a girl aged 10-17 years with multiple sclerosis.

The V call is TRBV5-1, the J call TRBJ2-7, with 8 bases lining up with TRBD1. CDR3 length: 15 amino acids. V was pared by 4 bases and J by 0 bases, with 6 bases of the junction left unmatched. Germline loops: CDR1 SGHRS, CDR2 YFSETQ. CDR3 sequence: CASSQRTGYSYEQYF. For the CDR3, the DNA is TGCGCCAGCAGCCAACGGACAGGGTACTCCTACGAGCAGTACTTC.

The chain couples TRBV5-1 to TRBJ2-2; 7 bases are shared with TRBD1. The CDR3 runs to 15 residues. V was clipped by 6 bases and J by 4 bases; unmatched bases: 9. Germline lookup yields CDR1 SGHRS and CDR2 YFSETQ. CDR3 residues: CASTSTTGITGELFF. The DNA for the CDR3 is TGCGCCAGCACCTCAACGACAGGGATCACCGGGGAGCTGTTTTTT.

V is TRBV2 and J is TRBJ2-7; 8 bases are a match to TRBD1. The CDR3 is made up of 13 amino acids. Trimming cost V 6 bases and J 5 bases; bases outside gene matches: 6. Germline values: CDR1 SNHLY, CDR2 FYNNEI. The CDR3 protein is CASSGTGRNEQYF. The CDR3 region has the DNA TGTGCCAGCAGCGGGACAGGTCGGAACGAGCAGTACTTC.

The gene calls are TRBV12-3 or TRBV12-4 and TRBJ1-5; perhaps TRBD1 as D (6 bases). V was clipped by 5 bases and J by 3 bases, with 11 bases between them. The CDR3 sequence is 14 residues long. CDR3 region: CASSIGQINQPQHF. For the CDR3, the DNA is TGTGCCAGCAGTATTGGACAGATCAATCAGCCCCAGCATTTT.

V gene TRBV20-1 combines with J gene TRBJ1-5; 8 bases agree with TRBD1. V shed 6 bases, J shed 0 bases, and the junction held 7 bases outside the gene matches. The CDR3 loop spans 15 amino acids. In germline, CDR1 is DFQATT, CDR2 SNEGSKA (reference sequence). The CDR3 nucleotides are TGCAGTGCAGTGGGGGGGACAGGTAGCAATCAGCCCCAGCATTTT. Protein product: CSAVGGTGSNQPQHF.

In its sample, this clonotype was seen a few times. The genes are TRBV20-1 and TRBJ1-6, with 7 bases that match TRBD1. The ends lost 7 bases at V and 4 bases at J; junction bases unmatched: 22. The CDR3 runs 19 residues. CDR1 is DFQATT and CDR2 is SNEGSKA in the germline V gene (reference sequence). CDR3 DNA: TGCAGTGTCCCATCAATCCCGGGGCAGGGGGTCCTATATAATTCACCCCTCCACTTT. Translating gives CSVPSIPGQGVLYNSPLHF.

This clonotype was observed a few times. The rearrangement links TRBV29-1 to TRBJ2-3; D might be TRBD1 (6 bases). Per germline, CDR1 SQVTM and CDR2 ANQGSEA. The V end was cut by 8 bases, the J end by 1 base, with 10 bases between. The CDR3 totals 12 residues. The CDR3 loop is CSPRTGTDTQYF. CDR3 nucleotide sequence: TGCAGCCCACGGACAGGCACAGATACGCAGTATTTT.

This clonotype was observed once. The CDR3 nucleotides are TGTGCCAGCAGCTTAGCGCCAGGTTTAAATCAGCCCCAGCATTTT. Protein product: CASSLAPGLNQPQHF. The chain couples TRBV7-2 to TRBJ1-5, with D unresolved. In germline, CDR1 is SGHTA, CDR2 FQGNSA. The CDR3 spans 15 residues. V lost 0 bases, J lost 4 bases, and 10 bases lay in between. The variable domain in full, with the rest retrieved from reference TRBV7-2 and TRBJ1-5, is GAGVSQSPSNKVTEKGKDVELRCDPISGHTALYWYRQSLGQGLEFLIYFQGNSAPDKSGLPSDRFSAERTGGSVSTLTIQRTQQEDSAVYLCASSLAPGLNQPQHFGDGTRLSIL.

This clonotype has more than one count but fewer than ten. CDR3 amino acids: CASRRGLSSNQPQHF. Written as DNA, the CDR3 is TGTGCCAGCAGACGAGGACTCTCGAGCAATCAGCCCCAGCATTTT. The J gene is TRBJ1-5, the V gene TRBV6-2 or TRBV6-3; no clear D. Trimming took off 6 bases at V and 1 base at J, with 13 bases between the two ends. Germline CDR1 MNHEY, CDR2 SVGEGT. CDR3 length: 15 amino acids.